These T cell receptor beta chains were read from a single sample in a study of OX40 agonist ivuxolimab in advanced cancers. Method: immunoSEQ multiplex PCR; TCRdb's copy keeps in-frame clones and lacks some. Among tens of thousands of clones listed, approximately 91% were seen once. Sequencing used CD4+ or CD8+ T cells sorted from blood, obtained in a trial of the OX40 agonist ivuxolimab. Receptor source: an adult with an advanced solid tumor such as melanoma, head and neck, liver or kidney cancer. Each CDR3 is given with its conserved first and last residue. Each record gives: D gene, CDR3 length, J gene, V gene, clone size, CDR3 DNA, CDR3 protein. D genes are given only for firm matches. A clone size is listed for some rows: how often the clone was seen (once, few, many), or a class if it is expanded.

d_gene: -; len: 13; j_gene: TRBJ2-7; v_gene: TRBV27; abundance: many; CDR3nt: TGTGCCAGCAGTCACGCCCAGGGGTACGAGCAGTACTTC; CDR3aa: CASSHAQGYEQYF
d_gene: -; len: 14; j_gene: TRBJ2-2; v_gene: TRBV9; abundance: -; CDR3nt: TGTGCCAGCACCGAGACAGGTGTTACCGGGGAGCTGTTTTTT; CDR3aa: CASTETGVTGELFF
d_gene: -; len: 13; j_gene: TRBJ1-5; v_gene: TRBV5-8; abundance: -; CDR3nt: TGTGCCAGCAGGACAGTGGACAATCAGCCCCAGCATTTT; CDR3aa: CASRTVDNQPQHF
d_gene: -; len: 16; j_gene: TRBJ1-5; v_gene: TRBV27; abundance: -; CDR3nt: TGTGCCAGCAGTTTAGGTAATCGGGGATCGAATCAGCCCCAGCATTTT; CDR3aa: CASSLGNRGSNQPQHF
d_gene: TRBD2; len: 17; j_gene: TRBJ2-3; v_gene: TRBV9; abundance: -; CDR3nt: TGTGCCAGCAGCGTCGAAATGGCAGCGGGGATCACAGATACGCAGTATTTT; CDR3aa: CASSVEMAAGITDTQYF
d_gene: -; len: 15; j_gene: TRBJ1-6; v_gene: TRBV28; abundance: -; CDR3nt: TGTGCCAGCAGCCTATACCTAGGGGGTAATTCACCCCTCCACTTT; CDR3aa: CASSLYLGGNSPLHF
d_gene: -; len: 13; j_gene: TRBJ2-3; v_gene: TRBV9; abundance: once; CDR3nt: TGTGCCAGCAGCGTTGGGGGCGCAGATACGCAGTATTTT; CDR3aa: CASSVGGADTQYF
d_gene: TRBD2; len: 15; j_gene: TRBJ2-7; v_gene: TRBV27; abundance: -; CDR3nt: TGTGCCAGCAAAAAGGCGGGACTAGCGACCTACGAGCAGTACTTC; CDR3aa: CASKKAGLATYEQYF
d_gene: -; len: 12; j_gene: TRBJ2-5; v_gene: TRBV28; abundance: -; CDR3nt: TGTGCCAGCAGCCGCGCTAGTCCCCCAGGGAACTTC; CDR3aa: CASSRASPPGNF
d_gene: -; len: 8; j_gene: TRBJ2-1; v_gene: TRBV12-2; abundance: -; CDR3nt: TGTGCAAGTCGCTTCCAGTTCTTC; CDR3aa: CASRFQFF
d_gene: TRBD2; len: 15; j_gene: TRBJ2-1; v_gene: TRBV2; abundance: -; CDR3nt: TGTGCCAGCAGTAAGGGACTAGCGGGCCGCAATGAGCAGTTCTTC; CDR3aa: CASSKGLAGRNEQFF
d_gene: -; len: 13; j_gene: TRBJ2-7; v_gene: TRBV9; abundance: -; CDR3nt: TGTGCCAGCAGCGTAGCGGGGGCTGGAGAGCAGTACTTC; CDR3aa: CASSVAGAGEQYF
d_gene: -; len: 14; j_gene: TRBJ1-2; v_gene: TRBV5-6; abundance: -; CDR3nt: TGTGCCAGCAGCTTGGGCCTGGGGCTTCTTGGCTACACCTTC; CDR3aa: CASSLGLGLLGYTF
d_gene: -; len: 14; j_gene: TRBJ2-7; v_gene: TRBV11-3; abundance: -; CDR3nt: TGTGCCAGCAGCGTGGGATCAGGGAGCGACGAGCAGTACTTC; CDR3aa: CASSVGSGSDEQYF
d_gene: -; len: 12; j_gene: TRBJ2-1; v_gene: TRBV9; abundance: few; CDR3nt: TGTGCCAGCAGCGCCGGGGGGCATGAGCAGTTCTTC; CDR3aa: CASSAGGHEQFF
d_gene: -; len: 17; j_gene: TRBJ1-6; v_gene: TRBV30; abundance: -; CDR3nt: TGTGCCTGGAGTGTTCTACAGGACTACTCCTATAATTCACCCCTCCACTTT; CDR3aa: CAWSVLQDYSYNSPLHF
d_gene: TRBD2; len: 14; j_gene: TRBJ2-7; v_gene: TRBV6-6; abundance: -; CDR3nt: TGTGCCAGCAGTTACTCTCGCGGGGGGGGCGAGCAGTACTTC; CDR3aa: CASSYSRGGGEQYF
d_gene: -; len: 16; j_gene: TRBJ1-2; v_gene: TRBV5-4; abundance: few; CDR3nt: TGTGCCAGCAGCTCTGAATCCGACAGGATCACTCTTGGCTACACCTTC; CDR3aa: CASSSESDRITLGYTF
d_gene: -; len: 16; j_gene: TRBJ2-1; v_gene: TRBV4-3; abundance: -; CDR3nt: TGCGCCAGCAGCCAAGACGGCTTTAGGGGGGGGAATGAGCAGTTCTTC; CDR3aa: CASSQDGFRGGNEQFF
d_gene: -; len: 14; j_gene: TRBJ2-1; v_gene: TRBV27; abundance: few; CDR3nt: TGTGCCAGCAGTATTAGCGGCTCCTACAATGAGCAGTTCTTC; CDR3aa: CASSISGSYNEQFF
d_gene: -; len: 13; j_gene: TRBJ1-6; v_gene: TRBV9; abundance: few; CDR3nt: TGTGCCAGCAGCGGCGGTGCGTTCTCACCCCTCCACTTT; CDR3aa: CASSGGAFSPLHF
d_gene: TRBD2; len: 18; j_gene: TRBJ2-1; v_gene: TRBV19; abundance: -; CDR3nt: TGTGCCAGTAGTCCTTTTGGGGCGGGGGAGATATTATACAATGAGCAGTTCTTC; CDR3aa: CASSPFGAGEILYNEQFF